Listed below are T cell receptor beta chains from one sample, sequenced in a study of T cell changes during pregnancy in multiple sclerosis. TCRdb's copy holds only in-frame clones and misses some; the assay was immunoSEQ multiplex PCR. The data show tens of thousands of clones, approximately 90% seen once. The sample was CD4+ T cells from peripheral blood mononuclear cells, taken in the first trimester of pregnancy. The source of these receptors is a female donor in good health, enrolled as a control in a pregnancy study. The CDR3 runs from the conserved cysteine through the conserved F or W. A D gene is named only where the DNA matches it firmly. Expanded clones get a size class; other rows say once, few or many, or leave the size out.

v_call	j_call	clone_size	d_call	cdr3_nt	cdr3_aa
TRBV11-3	TRBJ2-1	NA	NA	TGTGCCAGCAGCGCCCGGAGGAATGAGCAGTTCTTC	CASSARRNEQFF
TRBV5-4	TRBJ2-1	NA	TRBD2	TGTGCCAGCAGCGACGGGAAAGAACGGGGGGGCCTTAGGAATGAGCAGTTCTTC	CASSDGKERGGLRNEQFF
TRBV11-2	TRBJ2-1	NA	NA	TGTGCCAGCAGCCTAGAACCCACGGGGATAGCCTACAATGAGCAGTTCTTC	CASSLEPTGIAYNEQFF
TRBV18	TRBJ2-3	NA	NA	TGTGCCAGCTCTCCCCCCACCGGGACTAGCACAGATACGCAGTATTTT	CASSPPTGTSTDTQYF
TRBV4-2	TRBJ2-7	NA	NA	TGTGCCAGCAGCCAAGTGGGGGACTTTTACGAGCAGTACTTC	CASSQVGDFYEQYF
TRBV9	TRBJ2-5	NA	TRBD2	TGTGCCAGCAGCGTAGAATGGGGGGGAGAGACCCAGTACTTC	CASSVEWGGETQYF
TRBV11-2	TRBJ2-3	NA	NA	TGTGCCAGCAGCCGGGACACAACAGATACGCAGTATTTT	CASSRDTTDTQYF
TRBV19	TRBJ2-3	NA	TRBD2	TGTGCCAGTAGTTCCCTAGCGGGATCCACAGATACGCAGTATTTT	CASSSLAGSTDTQYF
TRBV6-6	TRBJ2-5	NA	NA	TGTGCCAGCACTCTGACAGGGAGGGAGACCCAGTACTTC	CASTLTGRETQYF
TRBV25-1	TRBJ1-2	NA	NA	TGTGCCAGCAGTGGGGACACGGACTATGGCTACACCTTC	CASSGDTDYGYTF
TRBV7-8	TRBJ1-2	once	NA	TGTGCCAGCAGCTTAGGGGCAGGGAATGGTGGCTACACCTTC	CASSLGAGNGGYTF
TRBV7-2	TRBJ2-3	NA	TRBD2	TGTGCCAGCAGCTTTTCAGCGGGAGGGCATGGCACAGATACGCAGTATTTT	CASSFSAGGHGTDTQYF
TRBV5-6	TRBJ1-1	NA	NA	TGTGCCAGCAGCTTGCCAGACAGAAACACTGAAGCTTTCTTT	CASSLPDRNTEAFF
TRBV9	TRBJ1-2	once	NA	TGTGCCAGCAGCGTAGGGTCAGGGGCCCGAGGCTACACCTTC	CASSVGSGARGYTF
TRBV6-6	TRBJ1-6	NA	NA	TGTGCCAGCAGTTACGAAGGCAGGTCTAATTCACCCCTCCACTTT	CASSYEGRSNSPLHF
TRBV11-2	TRBJ2-3	NA	NA	TGTGCCAGCAGCTTACGAGATACGCAGTATTTT	CASSLRDTQYF
TRBV28	TRBJ1-2	few	TRBD1	TGTGCCAGCAGTTTGGGACAGGGCTATGGCTACACCTTC	CASSLGQGYGYTF
TRBV5-1	TRBJ1-5	NA	NA	TGCGCCAGCAGCTTGGCAGGGGAGAGCAATCAGCCCCAGCATTTT	CASSLAGESNQPQHF
TRBV18	TRBJ2-1	NA	TRBD2	TGTGCCAGCCGCGCCCCCCAAGGGACTAGCGGGAGGAATGAGCAGTTCTTC	CASRAPQGTSGRNEQFF
TRBV30	TRBJ2-3	NA	TRBD1	TGTGCCTGGGGGACAGGGAGCACAGATACGCAGTATTTT	CAWGTGSTDTQYF
TRBV7-9	TRBJ1-2	NA	TRBD1	TGTGCCAGCAGTCTCCGGGACAGGGATCCTTACACCTTC	CASSLRDRDPYTF
TRBV20-1	TRBJ2-7	NA	TRBD2	TGCAGTGCGCGGCGGGGGGGCGAGCAGTACTTC	CSARRGGEQYF
TRBV7-9	TRBJ1-1	once	NA	TGTGCCAGCAGCGAGGGCCAGAACACTGAAGCTTTCTTT	CASSEGQNTEAFF
TRBV5-1	TRBJ1-2	NA	NA	TGCGCCAGCAGCTTGCAGGGCCCTAACTATGGCTACACCTTC	CASSLQGPNYGYTF
TRBV7-3	TRBJ2-2	NA	TRBD1	TGTGCCAGCAGGACGGGGACAGGGGGCAACACCGGGGAGCTGTTTTTT	CASRTGTGGNTGELFF
TRBV10-1	TRBJ1-1	NA	TRBD1	TGCGCCAGCAGTGACAGGACAGGCGACACTGAAGCTTTCTTT	CASSDRTGDTEAFF
TRBV6-6	TRBJ1-1	NA	TRBD1	TGTGCCAGCAGTTACCCCCAGGGGGCCAGCACTGAAGCTTTCTTT	CASSYPQGASTEAFF
TRBV27	TRBJ2-7	NA	TRBD2	TGTGCCAGCCGGACTAGCGGGGGGATTTTGGAAGAGCAGTACTTC	CASRTSGGILEEQYF
TRBV4-1	TRBJ1-5	NA	TRBD1	TGCGCCAGCAGCCAGGACCCGGGACAGGGGAATCAGCCCCAGCATTTT	CASSQDPGQGNQPQHF
TRBV28	TRBJ1-5	few	TRBD1	TGTGCCAGCAGTTTCCCGGACAGGGGGTCCCAGCATTTT	CASSFPDRGSQHF
TRBV11-2	TRBJ1-4	NA	NA	TGTGCCAGCAGCTTAGATCATCAGGGGAGCGAAAAACTGTTTTTT	CASSLDHQGSEKLFF
TRBV7-8	TRBJ1-1	NA	NA	TGTGCCAGCAGCTCTTTTCCCCGCTTTAGTTGGGAAGCTTTCTTT	CASSSFPRFSWEAFF
TRBV2	TRBJ2-2	NA	NA	TGTGCCAGCAGCAGCAGGGGAGTAAACACCGGGGAGCTGTTTTTT	CASSSRGVNTGELFF
TRBV27	TRBJ1-1	NA	TRBD1	TGTGCCAGCAGTCCCCTACAGGGGGCGGTGAGCACTGAAGCTTTCTTT	CASSPLQGAVSTEAFF
TRBV4-2	TRBJ1-2	NA	TRBD1	TGTGCCAGCAGCCCGGGACAGGGGAACTATGGCTACACCTTC	CASSPGQGNYGYTF
TRBV29-1	TRBJ1-5	once	TRBD1	TGCAGCGCACGGACAGGGGATCAGCCCCAGCATTTT	CSARTGDQPQHF
TRBV29-1	TRBJ2-1	NA	NA	TGCAGCGTTGAATTAGGGGGACGACGCAATGAGCAGTTCTTC	CSVELGGRRNEQFF
TRBV19	TRBJ2-3	once	NA	TGTGCCAGTAGTACTTCAGATACGCAGTATTTT	CASSTSDTQYF
TRBV7-9	TRBJ2-2	NA	NA	TGTGCCAGCAGGCCGACCTCAGGAAAACGAGCTAACACCGGGGAGCTGTTTTTT	CASRPTSGKRANTGELFF
TRBV6-4	TRBJ2-1	NA	TRBD2	TGTGCCAGCAGTGCCGGGACTAGCGGGAGCAATGAGCAGTTCTTC	CASSAGTSGSNEQFF
TRBV7-9	TRBJ2-1	NA	NA	TGTGCCAGCAGCTTAGCGGGGGACTCGAGCTCCTACAATGAGCAGTTCTTC	CASSLAGDSSSYNEQFF
TRBV7-2	TRBJ2-3	NA	NA	TGTGCCAGCAGCTTAGTTGTGGGAGTTAGCACAGATACGCAGTATTTT	CASSLVVGVSTDTQYF
TRBV5-8	TRBJ2-7	NA	NA	TGTGCCAGCAGCGGCAGGGGATACGAGCAGTACTTC	CASSGRGYEQYF
TRBV7-9	TRBJ2-7	NA	TRBD2	TGTGCCAGCAGCTCGACTAGCAGATCCTACGAGCAGTACTTC	CASSSTSRSYEQYF
TRBV28	TRBJ2-3	NA	TRBD2	TGTGCCAGCAGCTCGTCCGATCGGCTAGCGGGAGAGACAGATACGCAGTATTTT	CASSSSDRLAGETDTQYF
TRBV27	TRBJ1-6	few	NA	TGTGCCAGCAGTTTATGGCAGGATTCACCCCTCCACTTT	CASSLWQDSPLHF
TRBV29-1	TRBJ2-1	few	NA	TGCAGCGTTGCTCAGGCATCCTACAATGAGCAGTTCTTC	CSVAQASYNEQFF
TRBV29-1	TRBJ2-1	NA	NA	TGCAGCGTTGATAGGAGACAGTACAATGAGCAGTTCTTC	CSVDRRQYNEQFF
TRBV5-4	TRBJ2-2	NA	TRBD2	TGTGCCAGCAGTGGGAAGGGGACTAGTTTTACCGGGGAGCTGTTTTTT	CASSGKGTSFTGELFF
TRBV30	TRBJ2-7	NA	TRBD2	TGTGCCTGGAGTGTACTAGCGGGGTCCTACGAGCAGTACTTC	CAWSVLAGSYEQYF
TRBV29-1	TRBJ2-5	NA	TRBD2	TGCAGCGTTGAGAGGACTAGCGGGAGTAGAGAGACCCAGTACTTC	CSVERTSGSRETQYF
TRBV6-5	TRBJ1-4	NA	NA	TGTGCCAGCAGCCCCGAGGCTAATGAAAAACTGTTTTTT	CASSPEANEKLFF
TRBV19	TRBJ1-3	NA	TRBD1	TGTGCCAGTCGGGACAGGGGCAACTCTGGAAACACCATATATTTT	CASRDRGNSGNTIYF
TRBV19	TRBJ2-6	NA	NA	TGTGCCAGTTTTCCGGGACAAGCCTCTGGGGCCAACGTCCTGACTTTC	CASFPGQASGANVLTF